This is a list of T cell receptor beta chains from one sample in a study of technical replicates of blood from a few donors. The protocol was immunoSEQ multiplex PCR, while the TCRdb copy is restricted to in-frame clones and leaves out a portion. This sample has 65,000 to 80,000 clones, with around 96% found just once. Sequencing was done on a sample of T cells isolated from PBMCs. These receptors were obtained from a human donor in good health. CDR3s include the opening cysteine and the closing phenylalanine or tryptophan. The D gene is left open where the match is weak. A row's size may be missing; if present it is once, few, many or a size class.

abundance,d_gene,v_gene,j_gene,CDR3aa,CDR3nt
NA,NA,TRBV29-1,TRBJ2-1,CSVGRSGWNEQFF,TGCAGCGTGGGGAGGAGTGGGTGGAATGAGCAGTTCTTC
once,NA,TRBV18,TRBJ2-3,CASSPPMTRGESDTQYF,TGTGCCAGCTCACCACCTATGACGCGCGGGGAGTCAGATACGCAGTATTTT
NA,TRBD2,TRBV7-9,TRBJ2-1,CASSFFPVGVSGNYNEQFF,TGTGCCAGCAGCTTTTTCCCTGTTGGGGTTAGCGGGAACTACAATGAGCAGTTCTTC
NA,NA,TRBV20-1,TRBJ1-1,CSAARGSEAFF,TGCAGTGCTGCTCGGGGTTCTGAAGCTTTCTTT
NA,NA,TRBV5-6,TRBJ2-3,CASSSTSSTDTQYF,TGTGCCAGCAGCTCGACATCTAGCACAGATACGCAGTATTTT
NA,TRBD2,TRBV28,TRBJ2-5,CASSRLAGKTQYF,TGTGCCAGCAGTCGACTAGCGGGAAAGACCCAGTACTTC
NA,NA,TRBV28,TRBJ1-5,CASSLGQPQHF,TGTGCCAGCAGTTTGGGCCAGCCCCAGCATTTT
NA,NA,TRBV7-3,TRBJ2-2,CASSLTEGELFF,TGTGCCAGCAGCCTAACCGAGGGGGAGCTGTTTTTT
NA,NA,TRBV9,TRBJ2-2,CASSVGAKPNTGELFF,TGTGCCAGCAGCGTAGGAGCGAAACCTAACACCGGGGAGCTGTTTTTT
NA,NA,TRBV9,TRBJ1-2,CASSAGGGTEGGYTF,TGTGCCAGCAGCGCCGGTGGGGGGACTGAAGGGGGCTACACCTTC
NA,TRBD1,TRBV5-5,TRBJ2-4,CATSELRDRGRNIQYF,TGTGCCACCTCCGAACTCCGGGACAGGGGGAGGAACATTCAGTACTTC
NA,TRBD1,TRBV19,TRBJ2-2,CASSASGQGGGELFF,TGTGCCAGTAGCGCCTCGGGACAGGGTGGCGGGGAGCTGTTTTTT
NA,NA,TRBV7-2,TRBJ1-4,CASSLRRGLDEKLFF,TGTGCCAGCAGCTTAAGGCGGGGGTTGGATGAAAAACTGTTTTTT
NA,NA,TRBV19,TRBJ2-1,CATTPPGQENEQFF,TGTGCCACCACTCCCCCGGGACAAGAAAATGAGCAGTTCTTC
NA,NA,TRBV15,TRBJ2-3,CATSREISGLTDTQYF,TGTGCCACCAGCAGAGAGATAAGCGGTCTCACAGATACGCAGTATTTT
NA,NA,TRBV13,TRBJ2-7,CASSPPGSYEQYF,TGTGCCAGCAGTCCCCCGGGGAGCTACGAGCAGTACTTC
NA,NA,TRBV9,TRBJ2-1,CASSVGGATYNEQFF,TGTGCCAGCAGCGTAGGGGGCGCGACCTACAATGAGCAGTTCTTC
NA,TRBD1,TRBV6-5,TRBJ1-5,CASQPGTGGAGAQHF,TGTGCCAGCCAACCCGGTACAGGGGGCGCCGGGGCCCAGCATTTT
once,TRBD1,TRBV4-1,TRBJ1-4,CASSRPPGQGSEKLFF,TGCGCCAGCAGCCGCCCTCCGGGACAGGGGTCTGAAAAACTGTTTTTT
NA,TRBD2,TRBV2,TRBJ2-1,CASSEARWGGAYNEQFF,TGTGCCAGCAGTGAAGCAAGATGGGGGGGGGCCTACAATGAGCAGTTCTTC
NA,NA,TRBV10-3,TRBJ2-6,CAIWAREQAGANVLTF,TGTGCCATCTGGGCGAGGGAGCAAGCTGGGGCCAACGTCCTGACTTTC
NA,TRBD1,TRBV25-1,TRBJ1-5,CASSGGQGSNQPQHF,TGTGCCAGCAGCGGGGGACAGGGTAGCAATCAGCCCCAGCATTTT
NA,TRBD1,TRBV28,TRBJ1-5,CASSLEGGQGNQPQHF,TGTGCCAGCAGTTTAGAGGGTGGACAGGGAAATCAGCCCCAGCATTTT
NA,TRBD1,TRBV7-3,TRBJ1-1,CASSSGGGNTEAFF,TGTGCCAGCAGCTCAGGGGGCGGGAACACTGAAGCTTTCTTT
NA,TRBD1,TRBV5-1,TRBJ2-2,CASSLGPGQGYTGELFF,TGCGCCAGCAGCTTGGGACCGGGACAGGGTTACACCGGGGAGCTGTTTTTT
NA,TRBD2,TRBV5-4,TRBJ2-7,CASSSLAGAGEQYF,TGTGCCAGCAGCTCTCTAGCGGGAGCGGGTGAGCAGTACTTC
NA,TRBD2,TRBV19,TRBJ2-1,CASIGTSGLYNEQFF,TGTGCCAGTATAGGGACTAGCGGTTTATACAATGAGCAGTTCTTC
NA,NA,TRBV6-5,TRBJ1-1,CASMELGSRDTEAFF,TGTGCCAGCATGGAGTTGGGGAGTAGGGACACTGAAGCTTTCTTT
NA,TRBD2,TRBV11-2,TRBJ2-5,CASSLSPAGVLETQYF,TGTGCCAGCAGCTTAAGTCCAGCGGGAGTTTTGGAGACCCAGTACTTC
NA,TRBD1,TRBV4-1,TRBJ1-1,CASQTGLNTEAFF,TGCGCCAGTCAGACAGGGCTGAACACTGAAGCTTTCTTT
NA,TRBD1,TRBV5-1,TRBJ2-3,CASSSSQGATTDTQYF,TGCGCCAGCAGCAGCTCACAGGGGGCTACCACAGATACGCAGTATTTT
NA,TRBD2,TRBV27,TRBJ2-7,CASRLAGATYEQYF,TGTGCCAGCAGACTAGCGGGCGCGACCTACGAGCAGTACTTC
NA,NA,TRBV9,TRBJ2-5,CASSAFGGPQETQYF,TGTGCCAGCAGCGCCTTCGGGGGGCCCCAAGAGACCCAGTACTTC
NA,TRBD1,TRBV7-2,TRBJ2-6,CASSARQGSPSGANVLTF,TGTGCCAGCAGCGCCAGACAGGGTTCCCCTTCTGGGGCCAACGTCCTGACTTTC
NA,TRBD1,TRBV6-5,TRBJ1-5,CASSLGQDNQPQHF,TGTGCCAGCAGTTTGGGACAGGACAATCAGCCCCAGCATTTT
NA,NA,TRBV10-3,TRBJ2-1,CAISEGGNSREYEQFF,TGTGCCATCAGTGAGGGCGGAAATAGCCGAGAGTATGAGCAGTTCTTC
NA,NA,TRBV11-2,TRBJ2-3,CASSLVGGYTDTQYF,TGTGCCAGCAGCTTAGTAGGGGGTTACACAGATACGCAGTATTTT
NA,TRBD2,TRBV14,TRBJ2-7,CASSQDRVLSGRAFYEQYF,TGTGCCAGCAGCCAAGATCGGGTCCTTAGCGGGAGGGCATTCTACGAGCAGTACTTC
NA,NA,TRBV19,TRBJ1-3,CASSIDSFSGNTIYF,TGTGCCAGTAGTATCGACAGCTTCTCTGGAAACACCATATATTTT
once,NA,TRBV29-1,TRBJ2-6,CSVSLDSGANVLTF,TGCAGCGTTTCCTTAGACAGTGGGGCCAACGTCCTGACTTTC
NA,NA,TRBV4-1,TRBJ2-5,CASSQGPGRETQYF,TGCGCCAGCAGCCAGGGGCCCGGGAGAGAGACCCAGTACTTC
NA,TRBD1,TRBV9,TRBJ2-5,CASSVGAGGRETQYF,TGTGCCAGCAGCGTAGGGGCAGGGGGCAGGGAGACCCAGTACTTC
NA,NA,TRBV5-7,TRBJ1-5,CASSLERGYPRQPQHF,TGTGCCAGCAGCTTGGAAAGGGGGTATCCTCGGCAGCCCCAGCATTTT